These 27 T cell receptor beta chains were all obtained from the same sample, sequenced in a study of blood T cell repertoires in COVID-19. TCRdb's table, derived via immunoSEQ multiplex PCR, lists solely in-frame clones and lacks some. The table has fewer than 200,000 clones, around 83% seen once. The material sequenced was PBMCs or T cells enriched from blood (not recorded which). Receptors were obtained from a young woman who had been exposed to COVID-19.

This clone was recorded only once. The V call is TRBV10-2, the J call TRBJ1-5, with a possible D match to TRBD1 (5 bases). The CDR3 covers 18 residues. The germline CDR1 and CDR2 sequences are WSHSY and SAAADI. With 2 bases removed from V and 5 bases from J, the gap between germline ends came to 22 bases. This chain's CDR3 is CASSEASRWSGDDQPQHF. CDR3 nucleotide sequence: TGCGCCAGCAGTGAGGCGTCGCGGTGGAGCGGGGACGATCAGCCCCAGCATTTT.

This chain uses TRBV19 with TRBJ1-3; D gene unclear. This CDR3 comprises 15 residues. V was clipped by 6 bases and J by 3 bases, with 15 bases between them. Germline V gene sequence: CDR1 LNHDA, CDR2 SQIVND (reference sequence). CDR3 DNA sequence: TGTGCCAGTAGGGTTCACGGGGAGGTTGGAAACACCATATATTTT. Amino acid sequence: CASRVHGEVGNTIYF.

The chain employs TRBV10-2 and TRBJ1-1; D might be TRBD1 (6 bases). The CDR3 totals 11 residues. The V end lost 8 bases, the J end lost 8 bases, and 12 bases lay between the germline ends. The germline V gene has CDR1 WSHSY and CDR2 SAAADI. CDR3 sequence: CASEIGTEAFF. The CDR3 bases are TGCGCCAGCGAGATCGGGACAGAAGCTTTCTTT.

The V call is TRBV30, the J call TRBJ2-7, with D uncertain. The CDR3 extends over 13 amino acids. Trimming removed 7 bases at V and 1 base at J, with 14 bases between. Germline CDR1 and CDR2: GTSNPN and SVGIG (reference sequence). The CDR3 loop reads CASGRLISYEQYF. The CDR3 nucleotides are TGTGCCTCGGGCAGACTGATTTCCTACGAGCAGTACTTC.

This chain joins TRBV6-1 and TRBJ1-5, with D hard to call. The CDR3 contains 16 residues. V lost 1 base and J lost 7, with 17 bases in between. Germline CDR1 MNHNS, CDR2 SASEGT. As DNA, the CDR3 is TGTGCCAGCAGTGAAGAAGTGGGGAGGGCCTGGCAGCCCCAGCATTTT. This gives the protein CASSEEVGRAWQPQHF.

DNA for the CDR3: TGTGCCAGTAGCCACACAGGGTTTAGGACTGAAGCTTTCTTT. Translating it yields CASSHTGFRTEAFF. The chain has TRBV19 and TRBJ1-1; tentatively, D is TRBD1 (6 bases). The germline V gene encodes CDR1 LNHDA and CDR2 SQIVND (reference sequence). Trimming left V 6 bases short and J 5 bases short, with 16 bases between. The CDR3 has 14 residues. Variable domain in full (rest from reference TRBV19 and TRBJ1-1): DGGITQSPKYLFRKEGQNVTLSCEQNLNHDAMYWYRQDPGQGLRLIYYSQIVNDFQKGDIAEGYSVSREKKESFPLTVTSAQKNPTAFYLCASSHTGFRTEAFFGQGTRLTVV.

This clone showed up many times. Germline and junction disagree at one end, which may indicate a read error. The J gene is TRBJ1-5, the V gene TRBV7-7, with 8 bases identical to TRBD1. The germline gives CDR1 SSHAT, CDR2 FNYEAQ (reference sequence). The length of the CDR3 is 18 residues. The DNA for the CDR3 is TGTGCTAGCAGCTTAGGAGGAGGCAAGACAGGGGGCAATCAGCCCCAGCATTTT. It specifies CASSLGGGKTGGNQPQHF.

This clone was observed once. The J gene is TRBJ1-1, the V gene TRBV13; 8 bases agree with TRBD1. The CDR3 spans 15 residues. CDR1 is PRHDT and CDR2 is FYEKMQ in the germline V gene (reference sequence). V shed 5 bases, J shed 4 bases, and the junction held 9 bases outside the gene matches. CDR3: CASSATDRAGTEAFF. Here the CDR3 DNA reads TGTGCCAGCAGCGCCACGGACAGGGCGGGCACTGAAGCTTTCTTT.

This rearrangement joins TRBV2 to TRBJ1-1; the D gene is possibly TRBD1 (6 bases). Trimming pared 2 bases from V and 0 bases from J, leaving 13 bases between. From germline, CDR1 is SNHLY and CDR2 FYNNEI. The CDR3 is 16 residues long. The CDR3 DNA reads TGTGCCAGCAGTGAAAAGGGGCAGGGGATGAACACTGAAGCTTTCTTT. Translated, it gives CASSEKGQGMNTEAFF. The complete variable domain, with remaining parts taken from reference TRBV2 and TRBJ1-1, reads EPEVTQTPSHQVTQMGQEVILRCVPISNHLYFYWYRQILGQKVEFLVSFYNNEISEKSEIFDDQFSVERPDGSNFTLKIRSTKLEDSAMYFCASSEKGQGMNTEAFFGQGTRLTVV.

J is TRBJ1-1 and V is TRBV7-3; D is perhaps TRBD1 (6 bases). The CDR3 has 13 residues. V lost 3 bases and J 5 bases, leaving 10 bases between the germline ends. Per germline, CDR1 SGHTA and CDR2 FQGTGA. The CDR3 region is CASSLQGSTEAFF. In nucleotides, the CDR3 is TGTGCCAGCAGCTTGCAGGGGTCGACTGAAGCTTTCTTT.

As DNA, the CDR3 is TGTGCCAGCAGCTTCGATAGCGAAGGGCAGTCTGGCTACACCTTC. Protein sequence: CASSFDSEGQSGYTF. V is TRBV5-4 and J is TRBJ1-2, with D unclear. The CDR3 length is 15 residues. CDR1 SGHNT and CDR2 YYREEE come from the germline V gene (reference sequence). V shed 2 bases and J shed 7 bases, with 18 bases lying between them.

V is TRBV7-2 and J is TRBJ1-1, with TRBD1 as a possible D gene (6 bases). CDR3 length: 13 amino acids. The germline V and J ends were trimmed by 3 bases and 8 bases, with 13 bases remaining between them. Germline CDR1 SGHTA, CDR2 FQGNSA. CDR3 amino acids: CASSLGGGVEAFF. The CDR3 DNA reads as TGTGCCAGCAGCTTGGGAGGGGGGGTCGAAGCTTTCTTT.

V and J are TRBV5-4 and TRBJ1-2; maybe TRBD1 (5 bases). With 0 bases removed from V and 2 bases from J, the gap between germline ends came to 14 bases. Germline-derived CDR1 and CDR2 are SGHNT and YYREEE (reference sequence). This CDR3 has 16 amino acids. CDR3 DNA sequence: TGTGCCAGCAGCTTGGCCGGGTCTCAGGGAAACTATGGCTACACCTTC. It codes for CASSLAGSQGNYGYTF.

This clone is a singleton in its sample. This CDR3 is CASSLDPGGSYEQYF. Here the CDR3 DNA reads TGTGCCAGCAGCTTAGACCCAGGGGGTTCCTACGAGCAGTACTTC. J is TRBJ2-7 and V is TRBV7-2; TRBD1 agrees at 7 bases. J lost 1 base, V lost 1 base, and 4 bases had no gene match. Germline V gives CDR1 SGHTA, CDR2 FQGNSA. There are 15 residues in the CDR3.

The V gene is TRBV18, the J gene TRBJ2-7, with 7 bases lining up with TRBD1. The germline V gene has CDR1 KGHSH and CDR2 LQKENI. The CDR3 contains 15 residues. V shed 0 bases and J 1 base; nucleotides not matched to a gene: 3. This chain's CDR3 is CASSPPDRDSYEQYF. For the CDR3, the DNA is TGTGCCAGCTCACCACCAGACAGGGATTCCTACGAGCAGTACTTC.

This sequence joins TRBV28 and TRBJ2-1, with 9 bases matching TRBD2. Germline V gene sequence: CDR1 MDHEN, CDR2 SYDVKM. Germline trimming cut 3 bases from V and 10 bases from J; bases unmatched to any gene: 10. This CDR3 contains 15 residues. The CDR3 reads CASSLHGGGAREQFF. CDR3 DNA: TGTGCCAGCAGTTTGCACGGCGGGGGGGCCCGGGAGCAGTTCTTC.

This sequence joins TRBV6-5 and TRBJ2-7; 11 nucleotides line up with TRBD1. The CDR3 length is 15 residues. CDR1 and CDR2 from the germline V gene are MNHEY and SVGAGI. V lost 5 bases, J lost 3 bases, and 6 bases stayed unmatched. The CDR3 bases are TGTGCCAGCAGTCTGGACAGGGGGCGCTTCTACGAGCAGTACTTC. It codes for CASSLDRGRFYEQYF.

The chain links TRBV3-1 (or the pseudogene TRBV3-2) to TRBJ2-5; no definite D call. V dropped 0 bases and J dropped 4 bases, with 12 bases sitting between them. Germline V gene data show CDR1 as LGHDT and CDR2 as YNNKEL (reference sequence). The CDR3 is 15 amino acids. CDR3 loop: CASSQEVGLGETQYF. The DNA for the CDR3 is TGTGCCAGCAGCCAAGAGGTCGGGTTGGGAGAGACCCAGTACTTC.

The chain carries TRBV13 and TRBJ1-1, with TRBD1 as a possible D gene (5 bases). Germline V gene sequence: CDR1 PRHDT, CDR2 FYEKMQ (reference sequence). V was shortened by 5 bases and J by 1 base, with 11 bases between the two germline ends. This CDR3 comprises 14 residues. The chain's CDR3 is CASSPGEENTEAFF. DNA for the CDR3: TGTGCCAGCAGCCCGGGGGAGGAGAACACTGAAGCTTTCTTT.

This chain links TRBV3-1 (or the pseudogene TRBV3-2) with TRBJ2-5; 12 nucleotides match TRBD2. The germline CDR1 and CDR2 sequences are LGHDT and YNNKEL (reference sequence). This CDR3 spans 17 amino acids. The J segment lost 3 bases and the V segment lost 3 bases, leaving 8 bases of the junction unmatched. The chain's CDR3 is CASSHLAGGMREETQYF. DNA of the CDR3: TGTGCCAGCAGCCATCTAGCGGGGGGGATGAGAGAAGAGACCCAGTACTTC.

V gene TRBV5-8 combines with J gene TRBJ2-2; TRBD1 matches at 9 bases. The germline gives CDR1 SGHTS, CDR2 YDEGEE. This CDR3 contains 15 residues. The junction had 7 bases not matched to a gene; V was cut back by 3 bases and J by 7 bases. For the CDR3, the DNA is TGTGCCAGCAGCTCCCGGGACAGGGCAAACGGGGAGCTGTTTTTT. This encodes CASSSRDRANGELFF.

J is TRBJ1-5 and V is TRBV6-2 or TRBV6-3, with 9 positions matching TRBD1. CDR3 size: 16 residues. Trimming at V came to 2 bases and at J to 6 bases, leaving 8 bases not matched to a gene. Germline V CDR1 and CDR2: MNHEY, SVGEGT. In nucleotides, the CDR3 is TGTGCCAGCAGTTACCGGTCGGACAGGGGCGGTCAGCCCCAGCATTTT. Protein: CASSYRSDRGGQPQHF.

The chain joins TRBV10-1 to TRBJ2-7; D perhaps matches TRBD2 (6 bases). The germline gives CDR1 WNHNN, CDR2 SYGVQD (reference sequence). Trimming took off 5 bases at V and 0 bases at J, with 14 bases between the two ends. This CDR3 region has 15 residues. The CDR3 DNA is TGCGCCAGCAGTAAAGGGACTCCGAGCTCCTACGAGCAGTACTTC. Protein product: CASSKGTPSSYEQYF.

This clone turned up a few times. The CDR3: CASRESYEQYF. The CDR3 nucleotides are TGTGCCAGCAGGGAGTCGTACGAGCAGTACTTC. The chain links TRBV2 to TRBJ2-7; D remains unclear. The CDR3 is 11 residues long. Germline CDR1 is SNHLY and CDR2 is FYNNEI. The V end was cut by 6 bases, the J end by 4 bases, with 7 bases between.

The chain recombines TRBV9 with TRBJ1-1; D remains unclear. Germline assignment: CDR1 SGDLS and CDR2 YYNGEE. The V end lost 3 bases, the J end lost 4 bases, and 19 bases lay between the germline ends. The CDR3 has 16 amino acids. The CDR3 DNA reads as TGTGCCAGCAGCGGGGAGGGCGGTCCAAAGGGCACTGAAGCTTTCTTT. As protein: CASSGEGGPKGTEAFF.

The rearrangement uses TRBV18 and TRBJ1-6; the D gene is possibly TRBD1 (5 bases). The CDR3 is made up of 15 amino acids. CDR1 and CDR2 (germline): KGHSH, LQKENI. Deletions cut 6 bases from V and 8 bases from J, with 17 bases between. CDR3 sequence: CASSPQGGWDSPLHF. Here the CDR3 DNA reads TGTGCCAGCTCGCCGCAGGGAGGGTGGGATTCACCCCTCCACTTT. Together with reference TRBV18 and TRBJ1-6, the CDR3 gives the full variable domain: NAGVMQNPRHLVRRRGQEARLRCSPMKGHSHVYWYRQLPEEGLKFMVYLQKENIIDESGMPKERFSAEFPKEGPSILRIQQVVRGDSAAYFCASSPQGGWDSPLHFGNGTRLTVT.

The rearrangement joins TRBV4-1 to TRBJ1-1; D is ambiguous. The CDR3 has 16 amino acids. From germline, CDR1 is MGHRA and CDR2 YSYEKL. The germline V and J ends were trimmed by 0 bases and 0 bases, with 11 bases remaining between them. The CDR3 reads CASSQEAGDMNTEAFF. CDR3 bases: TGCGCCAGCAGCCAAGAGGCGGGAGATATGAACACTGAAGCTTTCTTT.